Given below is one TCR beta chain in context. Germline V gives CDR1 MNHEY, CDR2 SVGAGI. Trimming shortened V by 0 bases and J by 4 bases, and 7 bases separated the two germline ends. The CDR3 sequence is 14 residues long. 13 Jbeta primers and 60 Vbeta primers were used for the PCR. The table came from immunoSEQ multiplex PCR; TCRdb's copy has only in-frame clones and leaves some out. The table has about 120,000 clones, 65% to 80% seen once. This specimen belongs to a study of cytomegalovirus exposure and HLA in healthy donors. Overall study: Ancestry clustering placed about 86% of approximately 420 genotyped donors in the Caucasian-associated cluster.

The receptor was derived from a middle-aged woman in good health and CMV-seropositive. What was sequenced was PBMCs. This chain uses TRBV6-5 with TRBJ1-5; the D is unclear. DNA of the CDR3: TGTGCCAGCAGTTACTCCTCGGGAAATCAGCCCCAGCATTTT. Protein product: CASSYSSGNQPQHF.